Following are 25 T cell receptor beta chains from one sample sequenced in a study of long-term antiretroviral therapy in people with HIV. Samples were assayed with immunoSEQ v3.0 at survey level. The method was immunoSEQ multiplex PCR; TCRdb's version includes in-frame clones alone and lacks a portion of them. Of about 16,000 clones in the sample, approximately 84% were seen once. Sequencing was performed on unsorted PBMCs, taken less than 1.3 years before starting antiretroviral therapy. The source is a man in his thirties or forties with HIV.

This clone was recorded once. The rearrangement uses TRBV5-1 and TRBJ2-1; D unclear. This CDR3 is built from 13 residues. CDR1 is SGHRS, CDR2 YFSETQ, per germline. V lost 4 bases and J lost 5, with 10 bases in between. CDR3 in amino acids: CASSIGVNNEQFF. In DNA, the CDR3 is TGCGCCAGCAGCATTGGCGTGAACAATGAGCAGTTCTTC. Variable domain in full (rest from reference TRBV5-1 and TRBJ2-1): KAGVTQTPRYLIKTRGQQVTLSCSPISGHRSVSWYQQTPGQGLQFLFEYFSETQRNKGNFPGRFSGRQFSNSRSEMNVSTLELGDSALYLCASSIGVNNEQFFGPGTRLTVL.

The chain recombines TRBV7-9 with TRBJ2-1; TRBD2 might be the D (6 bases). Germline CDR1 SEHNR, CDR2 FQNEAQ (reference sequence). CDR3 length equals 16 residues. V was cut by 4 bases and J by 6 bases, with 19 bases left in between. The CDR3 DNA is TGTGCCAGCAGCTCCGGAGGACTAACGCGCTCCAATGAGCAGTTCTTC. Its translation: CASSSGGLTRSNEQFF.

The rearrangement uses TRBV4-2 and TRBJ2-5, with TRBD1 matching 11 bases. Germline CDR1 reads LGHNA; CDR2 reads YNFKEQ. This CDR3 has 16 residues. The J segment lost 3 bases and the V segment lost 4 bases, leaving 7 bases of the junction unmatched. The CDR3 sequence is CASSPGQGAREETQYF. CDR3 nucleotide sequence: TGTGCCAGCAGCCCCGGACAGGGGGCGAGAGAAGAGACCCAGTACTTC.

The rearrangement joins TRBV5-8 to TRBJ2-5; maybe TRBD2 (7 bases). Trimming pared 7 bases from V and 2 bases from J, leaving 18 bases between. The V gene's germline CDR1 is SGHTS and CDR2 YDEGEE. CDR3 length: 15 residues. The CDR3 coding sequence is TGTGCCAGCTATCGAGGGGGGGCCAATCAAGAGACCCAGTACTTC. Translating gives CASYRGGANQETQYF.

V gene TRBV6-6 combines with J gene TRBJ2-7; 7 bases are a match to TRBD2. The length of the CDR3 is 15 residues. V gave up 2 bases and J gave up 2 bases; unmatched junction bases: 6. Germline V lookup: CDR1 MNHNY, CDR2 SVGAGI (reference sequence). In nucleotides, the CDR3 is TGTGCCAGCAGTTACGACCCGGGACTACCCTACGAGCAGTACTTC. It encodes CASSYDPGLPYEQYF.

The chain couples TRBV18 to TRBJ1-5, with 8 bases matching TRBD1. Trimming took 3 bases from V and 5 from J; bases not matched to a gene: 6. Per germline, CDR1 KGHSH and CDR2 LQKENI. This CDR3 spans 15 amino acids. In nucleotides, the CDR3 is TGTGCCAGCTCACCTAGGACGACAGGGGATCAGCCCCAGCATTTT. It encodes CASSPRTTGDQPQHF.

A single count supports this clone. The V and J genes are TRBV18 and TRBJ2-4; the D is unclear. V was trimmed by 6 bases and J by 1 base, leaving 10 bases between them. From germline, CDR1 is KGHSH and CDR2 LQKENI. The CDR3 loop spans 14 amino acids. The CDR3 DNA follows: TGTGCCAGCTCCGTGGAACAGGCCAAAAACATTCAGTACTTC. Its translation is CASSVEQAKNIQYF.

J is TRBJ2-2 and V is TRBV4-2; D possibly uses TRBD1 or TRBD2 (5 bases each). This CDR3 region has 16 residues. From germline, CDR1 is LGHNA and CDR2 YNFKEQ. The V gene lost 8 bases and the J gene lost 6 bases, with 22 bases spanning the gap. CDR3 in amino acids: CASGPGTGTQSGELFF. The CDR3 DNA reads TGTGCCAGCGGACCGGGGACGGGCACACAGTCCGGGGAGCTGTTTTTT.

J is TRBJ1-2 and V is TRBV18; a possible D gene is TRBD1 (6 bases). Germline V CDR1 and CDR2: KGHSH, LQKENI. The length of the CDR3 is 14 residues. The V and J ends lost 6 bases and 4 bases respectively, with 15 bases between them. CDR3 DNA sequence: TGTGCCAGCTCGCAGACAGGCGAAGTCTATGGCTACACCTTC. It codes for CASSQTGEVYGYTF.

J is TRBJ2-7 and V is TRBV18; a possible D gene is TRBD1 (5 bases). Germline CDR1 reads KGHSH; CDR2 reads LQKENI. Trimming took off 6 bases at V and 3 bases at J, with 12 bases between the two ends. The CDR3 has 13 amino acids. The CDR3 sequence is CASSRADIYEQYF. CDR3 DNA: TGTGCCAGCTCCAGGGCTGATATCTACGAGCAGTACTTC. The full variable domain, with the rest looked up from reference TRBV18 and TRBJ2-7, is NAGVMQNPRHLVRRRGQEARLRCSPMKGHSHVYWYRQLPEEGLKFMVYLQKENIIDESGMPKERFSAEFPKEGPSILRIQQVVRGDSAAYFCASSRADIYEQYFGPGTRLTVT.

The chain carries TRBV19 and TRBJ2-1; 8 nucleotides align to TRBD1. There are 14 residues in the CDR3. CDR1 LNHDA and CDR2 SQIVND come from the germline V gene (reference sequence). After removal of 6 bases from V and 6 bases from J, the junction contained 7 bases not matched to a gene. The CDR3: CASSLDRVGNEQFF. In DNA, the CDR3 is TGTGCCAGTAGCCTGGACAGGGTGGGCAATGAGCAGTTCTTC.

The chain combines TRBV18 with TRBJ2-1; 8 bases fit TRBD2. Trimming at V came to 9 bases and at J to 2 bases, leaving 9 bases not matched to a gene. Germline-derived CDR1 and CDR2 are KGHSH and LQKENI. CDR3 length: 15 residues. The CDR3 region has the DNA TGTGCCAGTATCCGAGCGGGAGTAACCTACAATGAGCAGTTCTTC. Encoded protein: CASIRAGVTYNEQFF.

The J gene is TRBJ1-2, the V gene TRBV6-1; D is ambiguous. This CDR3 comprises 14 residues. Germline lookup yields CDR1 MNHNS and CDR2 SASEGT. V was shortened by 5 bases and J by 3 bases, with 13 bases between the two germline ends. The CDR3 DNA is TGTGCCAGCAGTATGGCGAACTCCTACTATGGCTACACCTTC. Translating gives CASSMANSYYGYTF.

DNA of the CDR3: TGCAGCGTTGGATCAAGGGGTACAGAGACCCAGTACTTC. Its translation is CSVGSRGTETQYF. The chain is built from TRBV29-1 and TRBJ2-5; D may be TRBD1 (5 bases). The CDR3 loop spans 13 amino acids. The V gene's germline CDR1 is SQVTM and CDR2 ANQGSEA. With 4 bases removed from V and 4 bases from J, the gap between germline ends came to 13 bases.

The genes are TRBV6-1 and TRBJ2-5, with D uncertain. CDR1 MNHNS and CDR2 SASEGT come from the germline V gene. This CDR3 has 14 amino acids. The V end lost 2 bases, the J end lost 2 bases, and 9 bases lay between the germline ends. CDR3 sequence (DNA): TGTGCCAGCAGTGAAATGCCATATCAAGAGACCCAGTACTTC. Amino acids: CASSEMPYQETQYF.

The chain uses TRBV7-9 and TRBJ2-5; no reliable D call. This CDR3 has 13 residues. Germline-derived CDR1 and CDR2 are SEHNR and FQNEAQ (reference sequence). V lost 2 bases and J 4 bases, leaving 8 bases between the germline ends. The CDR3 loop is CASSLLIRETQYF. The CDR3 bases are TGTGCCAGCAGCTTATTAATTCGAGAGACCCAGTACTTC.

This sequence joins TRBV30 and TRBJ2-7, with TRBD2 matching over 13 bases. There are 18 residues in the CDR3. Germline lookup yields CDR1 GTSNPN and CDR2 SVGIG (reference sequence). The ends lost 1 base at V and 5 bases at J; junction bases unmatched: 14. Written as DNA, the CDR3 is TGTGCCTGGAGTGGGGTCGGACTAGCGGGAGCCAGCTGGAACGAGCAGTACTTC. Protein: CAWSGVGLAGASWNEQYF.

The chain's CDR3 is CASRPTGDTGELFF. The CDR3 DNA is TGCGCCAGCAGACCCACAGGGGATACCGGGGAGCTGTTTTTT. The chain employs TRBV5-1 and TRBJ2-2; 7 bases are shared with TRBD1. This CDR3 spans 14 amino acids. Germline V gene lookup returns CDR1 SGHRS and CDR2 YFSETQ. J gave up 5 bases and V 5 bases, and 6 bases lay outside the gene matches.

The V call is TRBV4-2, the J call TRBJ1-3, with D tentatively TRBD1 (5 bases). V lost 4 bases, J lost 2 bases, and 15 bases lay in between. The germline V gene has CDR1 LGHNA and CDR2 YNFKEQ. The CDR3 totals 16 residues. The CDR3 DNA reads TGTGCCAGCAGCCCATCTACGGGGGGACCTGGAAACACCATATATTTT. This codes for CASSPSTGGPGNTIYF.

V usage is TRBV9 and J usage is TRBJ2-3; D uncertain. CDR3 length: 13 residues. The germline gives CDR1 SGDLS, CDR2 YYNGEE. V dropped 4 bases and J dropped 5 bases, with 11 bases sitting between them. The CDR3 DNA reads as TGTGCCAGCAGCACCCACAGTGAAGATACGCAGTATTTT. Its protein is CASSTHSEDTQYF.

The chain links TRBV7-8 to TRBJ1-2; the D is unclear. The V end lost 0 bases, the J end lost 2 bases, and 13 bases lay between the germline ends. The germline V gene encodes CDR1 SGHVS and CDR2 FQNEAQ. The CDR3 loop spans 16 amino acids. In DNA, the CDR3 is TGTGCCAGCAGCTTAGCGTCGTCTTCCGCGAACTATGGCTACACCTTC. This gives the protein CASSLASSSANYGYTF.

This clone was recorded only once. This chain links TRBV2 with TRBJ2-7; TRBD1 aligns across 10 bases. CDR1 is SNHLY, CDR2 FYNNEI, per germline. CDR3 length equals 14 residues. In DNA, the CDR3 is TGTGCGACCTCCCGGGACAGGGGAAATTACGAGCAGTACTTC. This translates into CATSRDRGNYEQYF.

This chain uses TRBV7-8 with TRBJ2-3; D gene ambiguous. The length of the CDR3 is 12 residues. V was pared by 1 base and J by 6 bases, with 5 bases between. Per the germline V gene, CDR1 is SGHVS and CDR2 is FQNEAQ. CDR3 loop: CASSLVDDTQYF. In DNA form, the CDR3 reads TGTGCCAGCAGCTTAGTTGATGATACGCAGTATTTT.

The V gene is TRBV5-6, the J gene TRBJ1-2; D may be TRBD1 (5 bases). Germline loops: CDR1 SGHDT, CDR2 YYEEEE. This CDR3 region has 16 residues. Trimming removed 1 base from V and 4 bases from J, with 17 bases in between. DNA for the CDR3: TGTGCCAGCAGCTTGTATAGGGGCGCGTCGGCCTATGGCTACACCTTC. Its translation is CASSLYRGASAYGYTF.

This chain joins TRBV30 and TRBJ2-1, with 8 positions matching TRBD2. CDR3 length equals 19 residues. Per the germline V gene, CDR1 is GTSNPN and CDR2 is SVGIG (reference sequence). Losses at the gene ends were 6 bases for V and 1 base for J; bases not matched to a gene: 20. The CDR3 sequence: CACRGLPASGRLSYNEQFF. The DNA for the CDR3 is TGTGCCTGCCGGGGGTTGCCGGCTAGCGGGCGCCTTTCCTACAATGAGCAGTTCTTC.